Listed below are T cell receptor beta chains from one sample, sequenced in a study of CD8+ T cells in alopecia areata. Produced via immunoSEQ multiplex PCR; TCRdb's table is partial and in-frame only. The table includes about 82,000 clones, roughly 51% detected once. What was sequenced was NKG2D-high CD8+ T cells sorted from blood. The source is a human donor with alopecia areata. The CDR3 runs from the conserved cysteine through the conserved F or W. The D gene is left open where the match is weak. Not all rows give a size; the values are once, few, many and, for expanded clones, a class.

V	size	D	J	CDR3	DNA
TRBV11-2	-	-	TRBJ2-4	CASSAGNIQYF	TGTGCCAGCAGCGCCGGAAACATTCAGTACTTC
TRBV7-9	-	-	TRBJ2-5	CASSTLMRTEEETQYF	TGTGCCAGCAGCACACTTATGAGGACAGAAGAAGAGACCCAGTACTTC
TRBV7-9	-	TRBD2	TRBJ2-3	CASSRGGRDTQYF	TGTGCCAGCAGCCGGGGGGGTAGAGATACGCAGTATTTT
TRBV19	-	-	TRBJ1-1	CASSTGVMNTEAFF	TGTGCCAGTAGTACGGGAGTTATGAACACTGAAGCTTTCTTT
TRBV29-1	-	-	TRBJ1-2	CSAITGPYDGYTF	TGCAGCGCCATCACAGGGCCCTATGATGGCTACACCTTC
TRBV9	few	TRBD2	TRBJ2-2	CASSVAASGRGDGELFF	TGTGCCAGCAGCGTAGCTGCTAGCGGGAGGGGTGACGGGGAGCTGTTTTTT
TRBV6-5	few	-	TRBJ1-6	CASKSGDSPLHF	TGTGCCAGCAAATCCGGGGATTCACCCCTCCACTTT
TRBV29-1	-	TRBD1	TRBJ2-7	CSVVGDRAYEQYF	TGCAGCGTCGTTGGCGACAGGGCCTACGAGCAGTACTTC
TRBV7-9	few	-	TRBJ2-7	CASSPSGRLRDEQYF	TGTGCCAGCAGCCCTTCGGGCAGGTTGCGGGACGAGCAGTACTTC
TRBV29-1	-	-	TRBJ2-7	CSVRDRAYEQYF	TGCAGCGTTCGAGACAGAGCCTACGAGCAGTACTTC
TRBV5-1	-	-	TRBJ1-1	CASSPTGYTEAFF	TGCGCCAGCAGCCCGACAGGCTACACTGAAGCTTTCTTT
TRBV5-1	-	TRBD1	TRBJ1-2	CASSLYTGTDNYGYTF	TGCGCCAGCAGCTTGTATACCGGGACAGATAACTATGGCTACACCTTC
TRBV9	-	-	TRBJ1-1	CASSVALGNTEAFF	TGTGCCAGCAGCGTAGCTTTGGGAAACACTGAAGCTTTCTTT
TRBV11-2	few	-	TRBJ1-1	CASSSGVYTEAFF	TGTGCCAGCAGCTCCGGGGTTTACACTGAAGCTTTCTTT
TRBV5-6	once	-	TRBJ2-7	CASSSQGNEQYF	TGTGCCAGCAGCTCCCAGGGAAACGAGCAGTACTTC
TRBV5-4	-	TRBD2	TRBJ2-3	CASSFRGGVEDTQYF	TGTGCCAGCAGCTTTCGGGGGGGCGTGGAAGATACGCAGTATTTT
TRBV5-4	-	-	TRBJ2-3	CASSDGGGTADTQYF	TGTGCCAGCAGCGACGGAGGGGGAACCGCAGATACGCAGTATTTT
TRBV4-2	-	TRBD1	TRBJ2-7	CASSQNGLTGSSYEQYF	TGTGCCAGCAGCCAAAATGGCCTGACAGGGAGCTCCTACGAGCAGTACTTC
TRBV29-1	-	-	TRBJ1-2	CSVVVPNYGYTF	TGCAGCGTTGTGGTTCCTAACTATGGCTACACCTTC
TRBV2	-	TRBD2	TRBJ2-1	CASSGPLWTSGIRNEQFF	TGTGCCAGCAGTGGTCCCCTCTGGACTAGCGGGATACGCAATGAGCAGTTCTTC
TRBV28	-	TRBD2	TRBJ2-1	CASIPLAGNEQFF	TGTGCCAGCATACCACTAGCGGGCAATGAGCAGTTCTTC
TRBV29-1	-	-	TRBJ2-3	CSVEGDLNTDTQYF	TGCAGCGTTGAAGGGGACTTAAACACAGATACGCAGTATTTT
TRBV6-5	-	-	TRBJ2-7	CASSYDSYEQYF	TGTGCCAGCAGTTACGACAGCTACGAGCAGTACTTC